The 10 T cell receptor beta chains given below trace back to one sample, sequenced in a study of blood T cells in healthy people across ages. Combining a sample-barcoded 5' primer with a J-beta primer mix, a second PCR ran for roughly 6 to 12 cycles. MiXCR was run by TCRdb on the 5' RACE reads, yielding one entry per CDR3 protein. In the table there are approximately 1.5 million distinct CDR3 sequences, about 32% of which are singletons. The sample taken for sequencing was blood. Receptor source: a woman under 40 in good health.

J is TRBJ1-4 and V is TRBV6-1, with D hard to call. Looked up from germline, CDR1 is MNHNS and CDR2 is SASEGT. CDR3 size: 13 residues. V was shortened by 2 bases and J by 7 bases, with 8 bases between the two germline ends. The CDR3 DNA follows: TGTGCCAGCAGTGAACCCCTCTCTGAAAAACTGTTTTTT. It is translated as CASSEPLSEKLFF.

The chain carries TRBV29-1 and TRBJ1-2; 8 bases fit TRBD1. Trimming cost V 7 bases and J 8 bases; bases outside gene matches: 6. Per germline, CDR1 SQVTM and CDR2 ANQGSEA. The CDR3 is made up of 11 amino acids. As DNA, the CDR3 is TGCAGCGGAGGACAGGGTGACGGCTACACCTTC. It yields the protein CSGGQGDGYTF. The full variable domain, in which reference TRBV29-1 and TRBJ1-2 provide the parts outside the CDR3, is SAVISQKPSRDICQRGTSLTIQCQVDSQVTMMFWYRQQPGQSLTLIATANQGSEATYESGFVIDKFPISRPNLTFSTLTVSNMSPEDSSIYLCSGGQGDGYTFGSGTRLTVV.

This clonotype has more than one count but fewer than ten. The CDR3 reads CAWSLGQLQALRGNQPQHF. The CDR3 coding sequence is TGTGCCTGGAGTCTCGGACAACTCCAGGCGCTACGGGGCAATCAGCCCCAGCATTTT. This chain uses TRBV30 with TRBJ1-5; TRBD1 might be the D (5 bases). Trimming took 2 bases from V and 2 from J, leaving 25 bases between them. The CDR3 totals 19 residues. Germline loops: CDR1 GTSNPN, CDR2 SVGIG (reference sequence).

The V call is TRBV7-2, the J call TRBJ2-7, with 15 bases identical to TRBD2. The CDR3 is 17 residues long. Germline V lookup: CDR1 SGHTA, CDR2 FQGNSA. V lost 5 bases and J lost 0; bases outside the gene matches: 5. This CDR3 reads CASSTRTSGRVSYEQYF. The CDR3 DNA is TGTGCCAGCAGCACCAGGACTAGCGGGAGGGTCTCCTACGAGCAGTACTTC.

This clonotype was detected only a few times. The chain is built from TRBV7-9 and TRBJ2-1; 13 bases agree with TRBD2. Germline lookup yields CDR1 SEHNR and CDR2 FQNEAQ (reference sequence). CDR3 length equals 19 residues. With V trimmed by 1 base and J by 0 bases, 6 bases remained unmatched. CDR3 bases: TGTGCCAGCAGCTTAGGGACTAGCGGGGGCCTCAGCTCCTACAATGAGCAGTTCTTC. Protein sequence: CASSLGTSGGLSSYNEQFF. Complete variable domain (other parts from reference TRBV7-9 and TRBJ2-1): DTGVSQNPRHKITKRGQNVTFRCDPISEHNRLYWYRQTLGQGPEFLTYFQNEAQLEKSRLLSDRFSAERPKGSFSTLEIQRTEQGDSAMYLCASSLGTSGGLSSYNEQFFGPGTRLTVL.

The chain recombines TRBV7-2 with TRBJ2-3; a possible D gene is TRBD1 (7 bases). V was trimmed by 5 bases and J by 4 bases, leaving 22 bases between them. The CDR3 loop spans 17 amino acids. Germline V gene data show CDR1 as SGHTA and CDR2 as FQGNSA. The CDR3 region is CASSLSMVRGVADTQYF. The DNA of the CDR3 is TGTGCCAGCAGCCTGTCGATGGTCAGGGGGGTTGCAGATACGCAGTATTTT.

This clonotype has just a few counts. This chain links TRBV28 with TRBJ2-1; 7 bases align to TRBD2. Trimming at V came to 4 bases and at J to 9 bases, leaving 12 bases not matched to a gene. Germline CDR1 reads MDHEN; CDR2 reads SYDVKM. The CDR3 runs 15 residues. The chain's CDR3 is CASSYFLADWGEQFF. CDR3 DNA sequence: TGTGCCAGCAGTTACTTCCTAGCGGACTGGGGTGAGCAGTTCTTC.

The CDR3 DNA sequence: TGTGCCAGCAGTAACTCCGGGACAGGGGGAATGGAACAGTACTTC. Translating it yields CASSNSGTGGMEQYF. The V gene is TRBV12-3 or TRBV12-4, the J gene TRBJ2-5, with 11 bases fitting TRBD1. The CDR3 has 15 amino acids. Trimming cost V 5 bases and J 11 bases; bases outside gene matches: 13.

This clonotype was seen a handful of times. V usage is TRBV29-1 and J usage is TRBJ2-7, with 14 bases aligning to TRBD2. V gave up 4 bases and J gave up 4 bases; unmatched junction bases: 0. This CDR3 contains 13 residues. Germline V gene data show CDR1 as SQVTM and CDR2 as ANQGSEA. CDR3 sequence: CSVGTSGGYEQYF. CDR3 in DNA: TGCAGCGTTGGGACTAGCGGGGGGTACGAGCAGTACTTC.

This clonotype occurred once. This chain uses TRBV19 with TRBJ2-7; D not certain. This CDR3 has 14 amino acids. CDR1 is LNHDA, CDR2 SQIVND, per germline (reference sequence). V was cut by 7 bases and J by 0 bases, with 13 bases left in between. CDR3 in amino acids: CASKRQASSYEQYF. In DNA form, the CDR3 reads TGTGCCAGTAAAAGGCAGGCGAGCTCCTACGAGCAGTACTTC. The variable domain in full, completed from reference TRBV19 and TRBJ2-7, reads DGGITQSPKYLFRKEGQNVTLSCEQNLNHDAMYWYRQDPGQGLRLIYYSQIVNDFQKGDIAEGYSVSREKKESFPLTVTSAQKNPTAFYLCASKRQASSYEQYFGPGTRLTVT.